The present TCR beta chain was sequenced within a study of T cells in Graves' hyperthyroidism and ophthalmopathy. Ophthalmopathy cases met thresholds of Clinical Activity Score at least 3, NOSPECS grade at least 4 and duration under 3 months. Patients having uncontrolled infection, another autoimmune disease, pregnancy or lactation were not included. Diagnostic decisions used clinical symptoms, serum thyroxine and TRAb, thyroid ultrasound and orbital computed tomography. Remarks on this clonotype: Its antigen is still unknown.

The TCR beta CDR3 regions underwent amplification using RNA transcripts as the source. First-round RT-PCR with HTBI primers amplified the TCR CDR3 region. TCRdb re-derived calls from the multiplex PCR reads in MiXCR, one entry per CDR3 protein. The repertoire holds approximately 610,000 distinct CDR3 sequences, with roughly 14% as singletons. Trimming stripped 2 bases from V and 7 bases from J, with 8 bases between. Looked up from germline, CDR1 is DFQATT and CDR2 is SNEGSKA (reference sequence). The CDR3 is 11 residues long. Findings and limits, study-wide: Appearing also in blood were most of the thyroid clonotypes expanded above 0.001.

Sequencing was performed on blood. The V gene is TRBV20-1, the J gene TRBJ1-1; the D is unclear. This clonotype originated in a woman between 35 and 50 years old with Graves' ophthalmopathy. The CDR3 coding sequence is TGCAGTGCTAGACAGTTAGGTGAAGCTTTCTTT. Protein product: CSARQLGEAFF.